Only one count was recorded for the clone carrying this T cell receptor beta chain. Antigen specificity is unknown. Germline CDR1 and CDR2: SGHTA and FQGNSA. Trimming removed 4 bases from V and 6 bases from J, with 15 bases in between. The CDR3 consists of 14 residues. Reverse transcription of all isolated RNA meant that expressed TCRB transcripts were sequenced. Here immunoSEQ multiplex PCR was the method, and the copy in TCRdb shows in-frame clones only, minus some. The sample lists about 360,000 clones, around 13% seen once, with 0.0095% to 0.012% in the top ten. The sample belongs to a study of beta chain features in type 1 diabetes. Findings and limits, study-wide: Shorter TCRB CDR3s, moderately but significantly so, were found in Type 1 diabetes patients in all four CD4+ subsets.

CD4+ cells of the naive, central memory, regulatory and stem cell-like memory types were sorted via CD45RO/CCR7/CD25/CD127/CD95/CD27. The V and J genes are TRBV7-2 and TRBJ1-2; D gene unclear. This TCR came from a young woman with type 1 diabetes. The material sequenced was naive CD4+ T cells from blood. The CDR3 DNA follows: TGTGCCAGCAGCTCCAGACGGCAGGCAGATGGCTACACCTTC. It yields the protein CASSSRRQADGYTF.